The clone carrying this T cell receptor (beta chain) was seen once. Its matching antigen is unknown. Congenital heart defects were the reason for the corrective surgery that the donors, healthy Finnish infants, were having. Only four of the eight donors provided a 0.5-1 mL blood sample. All available leukocytes, rather than a set cell count, yielded the blood DNA. The data stem from a study of human thymus T cells. Trimming took off 7 bases at V and 5 bases at J, with 21 bases between the two ends. Germline CDR1 MDHEN, CDR2 SYDVKM. The length of the CDR3 is 15 residues. The study's findings and limits: Seemingly biased V and J gene usage marked thymic and blood repertoires.

Assay: immunoSEQ multiplex PCR; the TCRdb copy retains only in-frame clones and omits some. The table lists tens of thousands of clones, approximately 95% of them singletons. The chain couples TRBV28 to TRBJ2-7, with D maybe TRBD2 (6 bases). This TCR derives from a boy in the first two years of life with a congenital heart defect but otherwise immunologically healthy. Sequences were obtained from blood. CDR3 coding DNA: TGTGCCAGCACCGAGCAACCCAAGGGACTTAACGAGCAGTACTTC. Translated: CASTEQPKGLNEQYF.